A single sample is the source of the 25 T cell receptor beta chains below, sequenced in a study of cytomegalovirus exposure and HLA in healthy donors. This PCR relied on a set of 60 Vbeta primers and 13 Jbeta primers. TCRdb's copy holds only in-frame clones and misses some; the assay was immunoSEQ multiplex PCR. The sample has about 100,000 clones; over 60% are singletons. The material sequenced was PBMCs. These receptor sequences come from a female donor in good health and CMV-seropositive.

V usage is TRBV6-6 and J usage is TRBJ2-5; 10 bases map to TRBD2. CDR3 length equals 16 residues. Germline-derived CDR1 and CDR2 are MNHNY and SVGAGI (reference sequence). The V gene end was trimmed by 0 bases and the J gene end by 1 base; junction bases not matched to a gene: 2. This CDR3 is CASSYSLAGGQETQYF. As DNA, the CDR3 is TGTGCCAGCAGTTACTCGTTAGCGGGAGGCCAAGAGACCCAGTACTTC.

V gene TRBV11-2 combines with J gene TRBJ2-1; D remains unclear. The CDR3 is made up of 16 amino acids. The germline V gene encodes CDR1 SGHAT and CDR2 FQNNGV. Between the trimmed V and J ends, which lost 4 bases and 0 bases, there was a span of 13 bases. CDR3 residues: CASSSRSGSSYNEQFF. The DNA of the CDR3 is TGTGCCAGCAGCTCCCGGTCTGGTAGCTCCTACAATGAGCAGTTCTTC.

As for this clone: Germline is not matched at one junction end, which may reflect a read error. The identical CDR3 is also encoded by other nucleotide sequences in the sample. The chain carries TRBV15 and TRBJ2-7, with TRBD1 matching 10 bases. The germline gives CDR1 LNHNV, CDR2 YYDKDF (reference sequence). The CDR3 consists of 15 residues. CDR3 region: CATSSRGTGEREQYF. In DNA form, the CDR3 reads TGCGCCACCAGCAGTCGAGGGACAGGGGAGAGAGAGCAGTACTTC.

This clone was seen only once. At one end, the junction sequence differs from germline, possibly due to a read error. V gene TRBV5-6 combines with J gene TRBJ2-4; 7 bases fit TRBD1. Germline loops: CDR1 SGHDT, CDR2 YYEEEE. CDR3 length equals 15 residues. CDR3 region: CASSETGVAKNSQYF. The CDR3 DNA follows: TGTGCCAGCAGCGAAACAGGGGTAGCCAAAAACAGTCAGTACTTC.

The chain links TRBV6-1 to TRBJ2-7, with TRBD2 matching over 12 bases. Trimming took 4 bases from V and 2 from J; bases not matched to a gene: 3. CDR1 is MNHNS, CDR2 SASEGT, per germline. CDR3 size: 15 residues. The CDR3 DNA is TGTGCCAGCAGTGCCCGACTAGCGGGGGCCTACGAGCAGTACTTC. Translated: CASSARLAGAYEQYF.

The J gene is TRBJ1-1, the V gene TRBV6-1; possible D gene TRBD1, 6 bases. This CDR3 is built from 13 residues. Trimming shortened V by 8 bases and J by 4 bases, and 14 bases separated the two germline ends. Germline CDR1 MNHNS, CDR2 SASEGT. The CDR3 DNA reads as TGTGCCAGCGTTCACCAGGGGAGCACTGAAGCTTTCTTT. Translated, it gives CASVHQGSTEAFF.

The CDR3, as DNA: TGTGCCAGCAGTTACAGGAGACAGGCCTTGGAGACCCAGTACTTC. Encoded protein: CASSYRRQALETQYF. The chain carries TRBV6-5 and TRBJ2-5, with D perhaps matching TRBD1 (6 bases). CDR1 is MNHEY and CDR2 is SVGAGI in the germline V gene. This CDR3 region has 15 residues. Deletions cut 2 bases from V and 5 bases from J, with 15 bases between.

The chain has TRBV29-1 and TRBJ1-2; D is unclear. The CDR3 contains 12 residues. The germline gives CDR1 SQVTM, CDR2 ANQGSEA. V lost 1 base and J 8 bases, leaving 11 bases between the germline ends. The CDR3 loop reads CSVEGSSLGYTF. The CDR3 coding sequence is TGCAGCGTTGAAGGGTCCAGTTTGGGCTACACCTTC.

The CDR3 nucleotides are TGTGCCAGCAGTGACGGGGGGGAGGCTGAAGCTTTCTTT. Protein sequence: CASSDGGEAEAFF. This sequence joins TRBV6-4 and TRBJ1-1, with a possible D match to TRBD1 (5 bases). The length of the CDR3 is 13 residues. Germline V gene sequence: CDR1 MRHNA, CDR2 SNTAGT. V was shortened by 2 bases and J by 6 bases, with 10 bases between the two germline ends.

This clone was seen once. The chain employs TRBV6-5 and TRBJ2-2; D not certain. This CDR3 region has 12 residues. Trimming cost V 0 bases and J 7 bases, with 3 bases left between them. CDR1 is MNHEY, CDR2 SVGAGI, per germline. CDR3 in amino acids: CASSYSYGELFF. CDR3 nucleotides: TGTGCCAGCAGTTACTCTTACGGGGAGCTGTTTTTT.

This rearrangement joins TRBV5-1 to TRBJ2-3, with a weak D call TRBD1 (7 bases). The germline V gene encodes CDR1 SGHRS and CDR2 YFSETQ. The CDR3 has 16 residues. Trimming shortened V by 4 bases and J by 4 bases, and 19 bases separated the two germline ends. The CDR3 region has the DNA TGCGCCAGCAGCACTCGACAGGGAGGTTGGTCAGATACGCAGTATTTT. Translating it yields CASSTRQGGWSDTQYF.

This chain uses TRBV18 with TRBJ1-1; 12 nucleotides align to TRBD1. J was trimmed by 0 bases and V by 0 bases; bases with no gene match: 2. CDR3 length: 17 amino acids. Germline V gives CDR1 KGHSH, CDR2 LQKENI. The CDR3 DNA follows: TGTGCCAGCTCACCACCGGGGACAGGGGGCTTGAACACTGAAGCTTTCTTT. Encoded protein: CASSPPGTGGLNTEAFF. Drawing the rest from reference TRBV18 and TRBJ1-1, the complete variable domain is NAGVMQNPRHLVRRRGQEARLRCSPMKGHSHVYWYRQLPEEGLKFMVYLQKENIIDESGMPKERFSAEFPKEGPSILRIQQVVRGDSAAYFCASSPPGTGGLNTEAFFGQGTRLTVV.

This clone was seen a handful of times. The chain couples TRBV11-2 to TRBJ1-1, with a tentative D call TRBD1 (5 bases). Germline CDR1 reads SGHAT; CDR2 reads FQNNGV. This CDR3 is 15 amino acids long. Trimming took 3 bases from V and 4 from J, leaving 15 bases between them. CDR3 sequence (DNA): TGTGCCAGCAGCTTTCCTAAGGGGCTGGTCACTGAAGCTTTCTTT. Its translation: CASSFPKGLVTEAFF.

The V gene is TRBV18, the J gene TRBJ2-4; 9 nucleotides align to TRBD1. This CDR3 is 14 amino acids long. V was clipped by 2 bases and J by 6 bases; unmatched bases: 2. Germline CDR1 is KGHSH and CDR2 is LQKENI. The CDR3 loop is CASSPAQGANIQYF. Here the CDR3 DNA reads TGTGCCAGCTCACCAGCACAGGGGGCAAACATTCAGTACTTC.

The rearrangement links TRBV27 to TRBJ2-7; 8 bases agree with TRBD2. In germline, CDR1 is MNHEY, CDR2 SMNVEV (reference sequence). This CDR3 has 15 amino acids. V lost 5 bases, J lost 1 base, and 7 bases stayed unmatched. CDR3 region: CASSQRSGGSYEQYF. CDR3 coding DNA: TGTGCCAGCAGTCAGAGGAGCGGGGGATCCTACGAGCAGTACTTC.

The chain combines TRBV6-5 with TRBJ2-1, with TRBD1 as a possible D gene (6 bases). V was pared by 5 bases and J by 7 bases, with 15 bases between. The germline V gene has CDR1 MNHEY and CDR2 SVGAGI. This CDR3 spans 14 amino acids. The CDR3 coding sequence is TGTGCCAGCAGTCGACAGGTACCCGGGAATGAGCAGTTCTTC. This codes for CASSRQVPGNEQFF.

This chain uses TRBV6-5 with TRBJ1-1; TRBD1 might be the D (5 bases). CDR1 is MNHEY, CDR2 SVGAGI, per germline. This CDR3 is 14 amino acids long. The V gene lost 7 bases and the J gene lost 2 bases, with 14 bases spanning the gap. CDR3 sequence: CASTPSGGNTEAFF. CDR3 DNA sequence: TGTGCCAGCACCCCCAGCGGGGGAAACACTGAAGCTTTCTTT.

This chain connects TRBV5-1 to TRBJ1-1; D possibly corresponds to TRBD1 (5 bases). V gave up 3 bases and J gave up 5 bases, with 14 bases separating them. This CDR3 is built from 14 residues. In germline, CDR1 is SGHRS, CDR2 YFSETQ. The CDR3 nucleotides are TGCGCCAGCAGCTCGGGGGGAGGGCAAACTGAAGCTTTCTTT. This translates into CASSSGGGQTEAFF.

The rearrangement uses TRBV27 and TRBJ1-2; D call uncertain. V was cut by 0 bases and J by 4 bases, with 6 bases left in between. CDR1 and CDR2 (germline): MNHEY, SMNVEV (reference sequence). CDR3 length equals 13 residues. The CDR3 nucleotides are TGTGCCAGCAGTTTATCACGGGGCTATGGCTACACCTTC. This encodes CASSLSRGYGYTF.

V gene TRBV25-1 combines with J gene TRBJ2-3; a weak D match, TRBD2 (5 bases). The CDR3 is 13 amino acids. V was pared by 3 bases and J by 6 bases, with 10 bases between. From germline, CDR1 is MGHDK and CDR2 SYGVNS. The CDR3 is CASSDLLEDTQYF. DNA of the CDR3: TGTGCCAGCAGTGACTTACTAGAGGATACGCAGTATTTT.

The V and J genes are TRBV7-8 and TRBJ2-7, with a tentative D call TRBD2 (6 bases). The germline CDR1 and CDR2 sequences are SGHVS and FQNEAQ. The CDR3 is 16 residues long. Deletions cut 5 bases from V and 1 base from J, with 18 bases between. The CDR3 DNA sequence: TGTGCCAGCAGCCATCGGGACTCCGCCGCGTCCTACGAGCAGTACTTC. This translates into CASSHRDSAASYEQYF.

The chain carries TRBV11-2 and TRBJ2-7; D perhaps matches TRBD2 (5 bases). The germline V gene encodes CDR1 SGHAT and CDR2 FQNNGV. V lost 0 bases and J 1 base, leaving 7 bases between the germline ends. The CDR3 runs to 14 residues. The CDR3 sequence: CASSLDSGSYEQYF. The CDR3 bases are TGTGCCAGCAGCTTAGATTCGGGGTCCTACGAGCAGTACTTC.

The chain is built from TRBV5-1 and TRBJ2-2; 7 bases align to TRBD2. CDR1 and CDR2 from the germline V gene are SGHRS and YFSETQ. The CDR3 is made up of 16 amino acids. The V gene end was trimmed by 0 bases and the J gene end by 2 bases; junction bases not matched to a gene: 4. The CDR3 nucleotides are TGCGCCAGCAGCTTGGAGCGGGGCCTTAACACCGGGGAGCTGTTTTTT. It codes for CASSLERGLNTGELFF.

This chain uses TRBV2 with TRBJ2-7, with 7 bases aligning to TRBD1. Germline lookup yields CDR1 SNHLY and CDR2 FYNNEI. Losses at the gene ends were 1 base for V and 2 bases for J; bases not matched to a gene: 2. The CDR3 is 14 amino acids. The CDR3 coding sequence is TGTGCCAGCAGTGAAGACAGGGGCACCTACGAGCAGTACTTC. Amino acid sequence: CASSEDRGTYEQYF.

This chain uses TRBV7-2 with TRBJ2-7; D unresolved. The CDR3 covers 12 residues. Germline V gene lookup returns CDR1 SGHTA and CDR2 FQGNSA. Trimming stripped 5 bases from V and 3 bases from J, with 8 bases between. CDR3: CASSEQNYEQYF. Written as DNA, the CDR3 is TGTGCCAGCAGCGAACAGAACTACGAGCAGTACTTC. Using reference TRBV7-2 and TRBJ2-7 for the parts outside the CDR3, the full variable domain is GAGVSQSPSNKVTEKGKDVELRCDPISGHTALYWYRQSLGQGLEFLIYFQGNSAPDKSGLPSDRFSAERTGGSVSTLTIQRTQQEDSAVYLCASSEQNYEQYFGPGTRLTVT.